The clone carrying this TCR beta chain was detected many times. Its target is not known. Profiling relied on immunoSEQ multiplex PCR, and the TCRdb table lists in-frame clones only, not all of them. The data show 30,000 to 35,000 clones, none appearing only once, with under 7% held by the ten largest. This sample was included in a study of T cells after posttransplantation cyclophosphamide. Trimming at V came to 0 bases and at J to 4 bases, leaving 1 base not matched to a gene. The CDR3 spans 15 residues. CDR1 is SGHDT, CDR2 YYEEEE, per germline. Findings and limits, study-wide: Tissue-infiltrating T cells from skin or gut overlapped little with blood T cells. Donor CD8+ memory clones often dominated recipient blood repertoires at later times.

This TCR came from a woman in her fifties or sixties in good health and a related stem cell transplant donor. The sample was PBMCs. This chain joins TRBV5-6 and TRBJ1-3, with 10 bases aligning to TRBD1. CDR3 region: CASSLVTGGGNTIYF. The DNA for the CDR3 is TGTGCCAGCAGCTTGGTGACAGGGGGCGGAAACACCATATATTTT.